This T cell receptor beta chain was captured by sequencing in a study of blood T cell repertoires in COVID-19 (TCRdb year 2020). Notes on the research overall: Samples covering the acute and convalescent phases of COVID-19 were provided by collaborators in the United States, Italy and Spain. The material from the prospective study consisted of cDNA or gDNA derived from T cells, B-cell-depleted T cells, or PBMCs. Subjects who had been exposed to COVID-19, were actively infected with it, or had recovered from it provided the deeply sampled blood TCRbeta repertoires that made up the dataset. A freely available public database, intended as a resource for researchers studying the immune response to SARS-CoV-2, is where the repertoires were released. The samples were drawn from two sources: the first 160 participants of the ongoing ImmuneRACE study, and 950 to 1,500 subjects contributed by 6 global collaborators. A de-identified subject ID, COVID-19 status, age in years and sex were almost always included in the sample metadata. Where HLA class I and class II types were available, the types were taken from metadata supplied by the sample provider, not from assay-based typing. What the research found in general, with its limitations: How much clinical and demographic metadata was included differed by source and by participant, and the metadata was provided uncurated.

Between the V and J ends, shortened by 6 bases and 4 bases respectively, the junction contains 12 bases. Measured from the cysteine to the phenylalanine, the CDR3 is 13 residues long. The CDR3 DNA has 39 bases and is translated from base 1. CDR1 and CDR2 were assigned from the germline V gene as ENHRY and SYGVKD. As concerns this clone: The clone's antigen remains unknown. There are no base qualities to consult, and no much larger clone falls within one base.

Another Seattle source contributed samples from volunteer blood donors who had recovered from COVID-19. Whole blood was collected in K2EDTA tubes by collaborating institutions according to the institutions' own protocols. For TCRbeta analysis, collaborators shipped samples in one of three forms: frozen whole blood, isolated PBMCs, or DNA extracted from either of those sample types. TCRbeta CDR3 regions were amplified from genomic DNA by means of the immunoSEQ Assay, a bias-controlled multiplex PCR. Under the source paper's analysis protocol: Nucleated cell counts per sample were estimated from amplification of reference gene primers within the assay. To quantify the absolute abundance of each unique TCRbeta CDR3 rearrangement, sequence reads were collapsed and filtered. For each sample, productive Simpson clonality was calculated as the square root of Simpson's diversity index over productive rearrangements. Sourced from immuneACCESS, this table was stored by TCRdb with only in-frame sequences that have V and J called. A share of the clones is absent; for the studies checked, an unresolved V gene accounts for under half, and the remainder has no known explanation. V, J and clone size were drawn from that table, and D and trimming were deduced from the DNA. The sample data list a few hundred thousand clones, and 84% of these were observed just once. The leading ten clones occupy 1.2% to 1.5% of the sample.

The sequence was collected from a woman aged 35 to 49 who had recovered from COVID-19. This chain joins TRBV10-3 to TRBJ1-2; the D segment could be TRBD1, given 5 matching bases. The sequencing sample was made of peripheral blood. The DNA sequence is given as TGTGCCATCAGAGAACAGGCCCTCTATGGCTACACCTTC. Protein translation: CAIREQALYGYTF.